Listed below are T cell receptor beta chains from one sample, sequenced in a study of breast tumors, draining lymph nodes, adjacent tissues. Each CDR3 protein gets one entry after TCRdb re-called the multiplex PCR reads with MiXCR. Among approximately 300,000 distinct CDR3 sequences, more than 30% were seen once, and the ten largest hold 0.85% to 1.3%. The material sequenced was axillary lymph node tissue. These receptors were obtained from a female donor with breast cancer. Some clones in this sample may be carry-over from other donors' samples. Both conserved end residues are part of each CDR3. A D gene is named only where the DNA matches it firmly. The size entry is marked missing in some rows and otherwise reads once, few, many or a size class.

TRBD2 | . | TRBJ2-5 | TRBV4-1 | CASSQAAGFVATLYF | TGCGCCAGCAGCCAGGCAGCGGGATTCGTGGCGACCCTGTACTTC
. | . | TRBJ1-2 | TRBV6-1 | CASRPVGEAEGYTF | TGTGCCAGCAGGCCCGTGGGGGAGGCGGAAGGCTACACCTTC
. | many | TRBJ1-3 | TRBV6-5 | CASSRISGNTIYF | TGTGCCAGCTCACGGATCTCTGGAAACACCATATATTTT
TRBD2 | many | TRBJ2-7 | TRBV7-6 | CASSGRTSGYEQYF | TGTGCCAGCAGCGGAAGGACTAGCGGCTACGAGCAGTACTTC
TRBD1 | many | TRBJ2-7 | TRBV5-6 | CASSLDRGPPPLYEQYF | TGTGCCAGCAGCCTGGACAGGGGGCCCCCTCCCCTATACGAGCAGTACTTC
TRBD1 | many | TRBJ2-1 | TRBV12-3/TRBV12-4 | CASSFTTGTYNEQFF | TGTGCCAGCAGTTTTACGACAGGGACCTACAATGAGCAGTTCTTC
. | many | TRBJ2-7 | TRBV20-1 | CSARESRALSEQYF | TGCAGTGCTAGAGAGTCTAGAGCCCTTTCCGAGCAGTACTTC
TRBD2 | many | TRBJ2-3 | TRBV7-6 | CASSLLAGGGADTQYF | TGTGCCAGCAGCTTACTGGCGGGAGGCGGGGCAGATACGCAGTATTTT
TRBD2 | . | TRBJ2-5 | TRBV7-7 | CASSSSGVKETQYF | TGTGCTAGCAGCTCTAGCGGAGTCAAAGAGACCCAGTACTTC
TRBD1 | many | TRBJ2-7 | TRBV5-4 | CASSKSGGLSYEQYF | TGTGCCAGCAGCAAATCAGGGGGCCTCTCCTACGAGCAGTACTTC
. | . | TRBJ2-7 | TRBV6-2/TRBV6-3 | CASSYPDNYEQYF | TGTGCCAGCAGTTACCCCGACAACTACGAGCAGTACTTC
. | many | TRBJ2-5 | TRBV20-1 | CSARFPGQIQETQYF | TGCAGTGCTAGATTCCCCGGACAGATCCAAGAGACCCAGTACTTC
. | many | TRBJ2-7 | TRBV30 | CAWSVSPYEQYF | TGTGCCTGGAGTGTTTCCCCCTACGAGCAGTACTTC
TRBD2 | few | TRBJ2-4 | TRBV20-1 | CSAPGLAGLAKNIQYF | TGCAGTGCTCCGGGACTAGCGGGCTTAGCCAAAAACATTCAGTACTTC
TRBD1 | once | TRBJ1-6 | TRBV2 | CASGRDRGSPLHF | TGTGCCAGCGGCCGGGACAGGGGTTCACCCCTCCACTTT
TRBD2 | . | TRBJ2-3 | TRBV20-1 | CSAREGLARNTDTQYF | TGCAGTGCTAGAGAAGGACTAGCGAGAAACACAGATACGCAGTATTTT
. | many | TRBJ1-5 | TRBV7-9 | CASSLSNSNQPQHF | TGTGCCAGCAGCCTAAGCAATAGCAATCAGCCCCAGCATTTT
TRBD1 | many | TRBJ2-3 | TRBV12-3/TRBV12-4 | CASTQQGGIGDTQYF | TGTGCCAGCACCCAACAGGGGGGTATTGGGGATACGCAGTATTTT
TRBD1 | many | TRBJ1-5 | TRBV12-3/TRBV12-4 | CASRGQGNQPQHF | TGTGCCAGCAGGGGACAGGGCAATCAGCCCCAGCATTTT
. | . | TRBJ2-1 | TRBV10-1 | CASSGRRGSEQFF | TGCGCCAGCAGTGGACGTCGGGGTAGCGAGCAGTTCTTC
TRBD2 | . | TRBJ2-7 | TRBV18 | CASSTQAGGYEQYF | TGTGCCAGCTCAACGCAAGCGGGAGGCTACGAGCAGTACTTC
. | . | TRBJ2-3 | TRBV5-4 | CASRLGSSGTDTQYF | TGTGCCAGCAGGTTGGGGTCTTCGGGGACAGATACGCAGTATTTT
. | many | TRBJ2-5 | TRBV10-3 | CAISGSSLETQYF | TGTGCCATCAGTGGGTCAAGTTTGGAGACCCAGTACTTC
. | many | TRBJ2-7 | TRBV2 | CASSASLAYEQYF | TGTGCCAGCAGTGCTAGCCTTGCCTACGAGCAGTACTTC
. | few | TRBJ1-4 | TRBV28 | CASSSPQPAEKLFF | TGTGCCAGCAGTTCTCCCCAGCCAGCGGAAAAACTGTTTTTT
. | . | TRBJ2-3 | TRBV18 | CASSPDTRTDTQYF | TGTGCCAGCTCACCGGACACGAGAACAGATACGCAGTATTTT
TRBD1 | few | TRBJ1-2 | TRBV5-6 | CASSSGQGNYGYTF | TGTGCCAGCAGCTCTGGACAGGGGAACTATGGCTACACCTTC
TRBD1 | many | TRBJ2-7 | TRBV29-1 | CSAGQGLGLSEQYF | TGCAGCGCAGGACAGGGGTTGGGGTTAAGCGAGCAGTACTTC
. | . | TRBJ2-1 | TRBV19 | CASSIRDEQLF | TGTGCCAGTAGTATTAGGGATGAGCAGCTCTTC
TRBD2 | . | TRBJ2-1 | TRBV10-3 | CARGLAGDRNEQSF | TGTGCCAGGGGGCTAGCGGGAGATAGGAATGAGCAGTCCTTC
TRBD2 | many | TRBJ2-3 | TRBV20-1 | CSAETAGGGTDTQYF | TGCAGTGCCGAGACCGCGGGAGGGGGCACAGATACGCAGTATTTT